Shown below are 24 T cell receptor beta chains from a single sample sequenced in a study of neoadjuvant anti-PD-1 for oral cavity cancer. The time point here: after neoadjuvant nivolumab, at surgical resection. Libraries were prepared by immunoSEQ multiplex PCR; TCRdb keeps only in-frame clonotypes and omits some of them. The repertoire has some 30,000 clones, roughly 79% of them found once; the top ten carry roughly 3.2%. The material was PBMCs, obtained after nivolumab (anti-PD-1) treatment. These receptor sequences come from a person between 35 and 79 years old with oral cavity squamous cell carcinoma.

Relative to its sample, this clone is large. CDR3 region: CASSVEGGVAKNIQYF. Here the CDR3 DNA reads TGTGCCAGCAGCGTAGAGGGGGGAGTAGCCAAAAACATTCAGTACTTC. V is TRBV9 and J is TRBJ2-4; either TRBD1 or TRBD2 may fit D (6 bases each). Per the germline V gene, CDR1 is SGDLS and CDR2 is YYNGEE. Trimming stripped 0 bases from V and 0 bases from J, with 10 bases between. The CDR3 is 16 amino acids.

The rearrangement joins TRBV9 to TRBJ2-2, with no clear D. V lost 4 bases, J lost 1 base, and 14 bases lay in between. The CDR3 extends over 16 amino acids. Germline CDR1 is SGDLS and CDR2 is YYNGEE. The CDR3 DNA follows: TGTGCCAGCAGCAAACGACGGAAAGTGAACACCGGGGAGCTGTTTTTT. It encodes CASSKRRKVNTGELFF.

This rearrangement joins TRBV15 to TRBJ2-1; either TRBD1 or TRBD2 may fit D (6 bases each). CDR3 size: 15 residues. V gave up 4 bases and J gave up 5 bases, with 15 bases separating them. Germline CDR1 and CDR2: LNHNV and YYDKDF (reference sequence). The DNA of the CDR3 is TGTGCCACCAGCATCGGGGGCCCCACCGACAATGAGCAGTTCTTC. Residues: CATSIGGPTDNEQFF. Based on the CDR3 plus reference TRBV15 and TRBJ2-1, the full variable domain is DAMVIQNPRYQVTQFGKPVTLSCSQTLNHNVMYWYQQKSSQAPKLLFHYYDKDFNNEADTPDNFQSRRPNTSFCFLDIRSPGLGDTAMYLCATSIGGPTDNEQFFGPGTRLTVL.

This clone came up once. This chain uses TRBV2 with TRBJ2-5; D uncertain. Germline assignment: CDR1 SNHLY and CDR2 FYNNEI. V shed 2 bases and J shed 1 base, with 17 bases lying between them. CDR3 length: 17 amino acids. The CDR3 region is CASSEYRSLMTQETQYF. The CDR3 DNA reads TGTGCCAGCAGTGAATACCGTAGCCTAATGACCCAAGAGACCCAGTACTTC.

This clone has just one count. This sequence joins TRBV29-1 and TRBJ1-4; TRBD1 aligns across 11 bases. The length of the CDR3 is 16 residues. In germline, CDR1 is SQVTM, CDR2 ANQGSEA. Trimming removed 6 bases from V and 7 bases from J; junction bases left unmatched: 13. The CDR3 is CSVAARTGGVSEKLFF. CDR3 bases: TGCAGCGTCGCAGCAAGGACAGGGGGCGTAAGTGAAAAACTGTTTTTT.

V gene TRBV18 combines with J gene TRBJ2-1; 12 bases fit TRBD1. V shed 3 bases and J 7 bases; nucleotides not matched to a gene: 4. The CDR3 is 15 amino acids. The germline CDR1 and CDR2 sequences are KGHSH and LQKENI. CDR3 sequence: CASSPGQGAKNEQFF. Here the CDR3 DNA reads TGTGCCAGCTCACCGGGACAGGGGGCGAAGAATGAGCAGTTCTTC.

The V and J genes are TRBV10-3 and TRBJ2-3; D is unclear. The CDR3 runs 16 residues. CDR1 is ENHRY and CDR2 is SYGVKD in the germline V gene. V shed 3 bases and J shed 1 base, with 14 bases lying between them. The CDR3 sequence: CAISEGASRRTDTQYF. DNA for the CDR3: TGTGCCATCAGTGAAGGTGCCAGTCGACGCACAGATACGCAGTATTTT.

The rearrangement joins TRBV7-9 to TRBJ2-5; 7 nucleotides line up with TRBD1. J lost 3 bases, V lost 10 bases, and 5 bases had no gene match. The CDR3 is 12 residues long. The germline CDR1 and CDR2 sequences are SEHNR and FQNEAQ (reference sequence). CDR3 in amino acids: CATTTGKETQYF. The CDR3 region has the DNA TGTGCCACCACGACAGGGAAAGAGACCCAGTACTTC.

The chain carries TRBV5-8 and TRBJ1-2; 8 bases align to TRBD1. The CDR3 has 13 residues. With V trimmed by 7 bases and J by 4 bases, 6 bases remained unmatched. Germline values: CDR1 SGHTS, CDR2 YDEGEE. The CDR3 spells CASSTGGGYGYTF. DNA for the CDR3: TGTGCCAGCTCCACAGGGGGAGGCTATGGCTACACCTTC. Using reference TRBV5-8 and TRBJ1-2 for the parts outside the CDR3, the full variable domain is EAGVTQSPTHLIKTRGQQATLRCSPISGHTSVYWYQQALGLGLQFLLWYDEGEERNRGNFPPRFSGRQFPNYSSELNVNALELEDSALYLCASSTGGGYGYTFGSGTRLTVV.

This chain uses TRBV6-5 with TRBJ2-6; D may match TRBD1 or TRBD2 (5 bases each). Deletions cut 5 bases from V and 2 bases from J, with 10 bases between. Looked up from germline, CDR1 is MNHEY and CDR2 is SVGAGI. This CDR3 is built from 15 residues. The CDR3 nucleotides read TGTGCCAGCAGTAGAGGGGTGGCTGGGGCCAACGTCCTGACTTTC. Its translation: CASSRGVAGANVLTF.

This chain uses TRBV9 with TRBJ2-1, with D possibly matching TRBD2 (5 bases). Trimming stripped 3 bases from V and 0 bases from J, with 10 bases between. Germline CDR1 SGDLS, CDR2 YYNGEE. This CDR3 has 15 residues. This CDR3 reads CASSAGLSSYNEQFF. The CDR3 region has the DNA TGTGCCAGCAGCGCGGGGTTAAGCTCCTACAATGAGCAGTTCTTC.

V is TRBV5-6 and J is TRBJ1-2; 9 bases match TRBD1. This CDR3 has 16 residues. The junction had 18 bases not matched to a gene; V was cut back by 7 bases and J by 8 bases. Germline V CDR1 and CDR2: SGHDT, YYEEEE. The CDR3 bases are TGTGCCAGCGTCCTAGTGGACAGGGGAGGACTCGAGGGCTACACCTTC. Its translation: CASVLVDRGGLEGYTF.

V usage is TRBV6-4 and J usage is TRBJ2-1, with 10 bases matching TRBD1. The V and J ends lost 5 bases and 6 bases, in that order; junction bases with no gene match: 4. This CDR3 spans 14 amino acids. CDR1 and CDR2 from the germline V gene are MRHNA and SNTAGT. The CDR3 region is CASSPGQGGNEQFF. DNA of the CDR3: TGTGCCAGCAGTCCTGGACAGGGGGGCAATGAGCAGTTCTTC.

This clone appeared a few times. The CDR3, as DNA: TGTGCCAGCAGCTTTGACGGGACGGATTCACCCCTCCACTTT. Its protein is CASSFDGTDSPLHF. The chain has TRBV7-3 and TRBJ1-6, with a tentative D call TRBD1 (5 bases). With 3 bases removed from V and 8 bases from J, the gap between germline ends came to 11 bases. The CDR3 is 14 amino acids. Germline CDR1 and CDR2: SGHTA and FQGTGA.

The genes are TRBV4-3 and TRBJ2-1; 10 bases agree with TRBD1. Germline CDR1 and CDR2: LGHNA and YSLEER. Trimming removed 6 bases from V and 4 bases from J; junction bases left unmatched: 6. The CDR3 has 15 amino acids. CDR3 loop: CASSMGQGLYNEQFF. The CDR3 nucleotides read TGCGCCAGCAGTATGGGACAGGGGCTGTACAATGAGCAGTTCTTC.

This chain uses TRBV30 with TRBJ2-1; no firm D call. The germline CDR1 and CDR2 sequences are GTSNPN and SVGIG (reference sequence). Deletions cut 2 bases from V and 0 bases from J, with 11 bases between. The CDR3 runs 15 residues. For the CDR3, the DNA is TGTGCCTGGAGTATAGCACAGCCCTCCTACAATGAGCAGTTCTTC. This codes for CAWSIAQPSYNEQFF.

This clone was observed a single time. The chain couples TRBV27 to TRBJ2-2, with D unclear. The V end lost 4 bases, the J end lost 3 bases, and 6 bases lay between the germline ends. Per germline, CDR1 MNHEY and CDR2 SMNVEV (reference sequence). The CDR3 extends over 13 amino acids. CDR3 nucleotide sequence: TGTGCCAGCAGTTCGGTGGACACCGGGGAGCTGTTTTTT. Protein sequence: CASSSVDTGELFF.

This clone was detected only once. The chain combines TRBV29-1 with TRBJ2-1; 7 nucleotides align to TRBD2. This CDR3 is built from 11 residues. Germline CDR1 and CDR2: SQVTM and ANQGSEA. CDR3: CGGGSYNEQFF. The CDR3 region has the DNA TGCGGCGGGGGCTCCTACAATGAGCAGTTCTTC.

The chain combines TRBV30 with TRBJ1-3, with 9 bases fitting TRBD1. This CDR3 comprises 13 residues. CDR1 is GTSNPN and CDR2 is SVGIG in the germline V gene (reference sequence). V was pared by 5 bases and J by 2 bases, with 1 base of the junction left unmatched. DNA of the CDR3: TGTGCCTGGGGGACAGGGACTGGAAACACCATATATTTT. This sequence encodes CAWGTGTGNTIYF.

The V call is TRBV5-6, the J call TRBJ1-4; maybe TRBD1 (6 bases). Trimming removed 0 bases at V and 5 bases at J, with 8 bases between. The CDR3 totals 14 residues. Germline values: CDR1 SGHDT, CDR2 YYEEEE. For the CDR3, the DNA is TGTGCCAGCAGCTTGGGGCAGGGGAATGAAAAACTGTTTTTT. It codes for CASSLGQGNEKLFF. The whole variable domain, remainder taken from reference TRBV5-6 and TRBJ1-4, is DAGVTQSPTHLIKTRGQQVTLRCSPKSGHDTVSWYQQALGQGPQFIFQYYEEEERQRGNFPDRFSGHQFPNYSSELNVNALLLGDSALYLCASSLGQGNEKLFFGSGTQLSVL.

This chain uses TRBV10-3 with TRBJ1-1; D may be TRBD1 (5 bases). V was trimmed by 4 bases and J by 0 bases, leaving 9 bases between them. Germline V CDR1 and CDR2: ENHRY, SYGVKD. CDR3 length: 14 amino acids. As DNA, the CDR3 is TGTGCCATCAGTGCGGGGGATTTGAACACTGAAGCTTTCTTT. As protein: CAISAGDLNTEAFF.

The chain joins TRBV2 to TRBJ2-5; 9 bases line up with TRBD1. V was pared by 5 bases and J by 2 bases, with 9 bases of the junction left unmatched. CDR1 is SNHLY, CDR2 FYNNEI, per germline. The CDR3 totals 16 residues. The CDR3 loop is CASSPPGTGPQETQYF. The CDR3 DNA reads TGTGCCAGCAGTCCCCCAGGGACAGGGCCTCAAGAGACCCAGTACTTC.

The chain employs TRBV7-7 and TRBJ2-1; 8 bases match TRBD2. Per germline, CDR1 SSHAT and CDR2 FNYEAQ (reference sequence). The CDR3 loop spans 16 amino acids. The junction had 15 bases not matched to a gene; V was cut back by 5 bases and J by 9 bases. The CDR3 is CASSPSVGGGLGEQFF. The DNA of the CDR3 is TGTGCCAGCAGCCCCAGCGTCGGGGGGGGATTGGGTGAGCAGTTCTTC.

The V and J genes are TRBV5-1 and TRBJ2-3, with TRBD1 as a possible D gene (5 bases). CDR3 length: 15 residues. CDR1 SGHRS and CDR2 YFSETQ come from the germline V gene. The V end lost 0 bases, the J end lost 3 bases, and 11 bases lay between the germline ends. Here the CDR3 DNA reads TGCGCCAGCAGCTTGGGATCAGGGTTGACAGATACGCAGTATTTT. It specifies CASSLGSGLTDTQYF.